One and the same sample provided the 17 T cell receptor beta chains below, sequenced in a study of T cells in Graves' hyperthyroidism and ophthalmopathy. RNA transcripts provided the source from which TCR beta CDR3 regions were amplified. The HTBI set primed first-round TCR CDR3 RT-PCR. TCRdb reprocessed the multiplex PCR reads via MiXCR and lists one record per CDR3 protein. The table has a few hundred thousand distinct CDR3 sequences, about a sixth seen once. Sequenced input: blood. These receptors all come from a woman aged 18-30 years with Graves' hyperthyroidism that later progressed to Graves' ophthalmopathy.

This clonotype was found many times. This chain links TRBV7-9 with TRBJ2-1; 7 bases map to TRBD1. The CDR3 is 14 amino acids. Germline-derived CDR1 and CDR2 are SEHNR and FQNEAQ (reference sequence). Losses at the gene ends were 3 bases for V and 6 bases for J; bases not matched to a gene: 5. The CDR3 loop is CASSFPQGVNEQFF. The CDR3 DNA reads TGTGCCAGCAGCTTCCCCCAGGGGGTCAATGAGCAGTTCTTC.

The rearrangement links TRBV20-1 to TRBJ2-2, with a tentative D call TRBD1 (5 bases). Trimming shortened V by 2 bases and J by 2 bases, and 15 bases separated the two germline ends. The CDR3 has 16 residues. From germline, CDR1 is DFQATT and CDR2 SNEGSKA (reference sequence). CDR3 in DNA: TGCAGTGCTAGAATATTAAGGACACTTAACACCGGGGAGCTGTTTTTT. Translation gives CSARILRTLNTGELFF.

This sequence joins TRBV20-1 and TRBJ2-7; D might be TRBD1 (6 bases). The CDR3 extends over 15 amino acids. The germline CDR1 and CDR2 sequences are DFQATT and SNEGSKA (reference sequence). V was cut by 2 bases and J by 1 base, with 15 bases left in between. CDR3 in amino acids: CSARPHREISYEQYF. The CDR3, as DNA: TGCAGTGCTAGACCCCACAGGGAGATATCCTACGAGCAGTACTTC.

This clonotype has a handful of counts. The rearrangement links TRBV11-3 to TRBJ2-2, with 9 bases matching TRBD1. CDR1 and CDR2 from the germline V gene are SGHNT and YENEEA. The CDR3 covers 16 residues. After removal of 4 bases from V and 6 bases from J, the junction contained 9 bases not matched to a gene. CDR3 sequence: CASSSTGTGLAGELFF. The CDR3 DNA is TGTGCCAGCAGCTCTACCGGGACAGGGTTGGCCGGGGAGCTGTTTTTT. Supplemented by reference TRBV11-3 and TRBJ2-2, the full variable domain reads EAGVVQSPRYKIIEKKQPVAFWCNPISGHNTLYWYLQNLGQGPELLIRYENEEAVDDSQLPKDRFSAERLKGVDSTLKIQPAELGDSAVYLCASSSTGTGLAGELFFGEGSRLTVL.

Many counts were recorded for this clonotype. The chain carries TRBV27 and TRBJ1-5; D is undetermined. Germline CDR1 is MNHEY and CDR2 is SMNVEV (reference sequence). V was shortened by 0 bases and J by 7 bases, with 16 bases between the two germline ends. CDR3 length: 16 residues. CDR3: CASSLSSWGGPQPQHF. CDR3 sequence (DNA): TGTGCCAGCAGTTTATCGTCTTGGGGAGGGCCCCAGCCCCAGCATTTT.

In its sample, this clonotype was seen many times. The chain has TRBV27 and TRBJ2-1; no reliable D call. CDR1 is MNHEY, CDR2 SMNVEV, per germline (reference sequence). Trimming left V 4 bases short and J 0 bases short, with 10 bases between. The CDR3 runs 15 residues. The CDR3 region has the DNA TGTGCCAGCAGTTCATTGCGCAGCTCCTACAATGAGCAGTTCTTC. Translation gives CASSSLRSSYNEQFF.

Concerning this clonotype: One junction end disagrees with the germline gene, perhaps due to a read error. J is TRBJ1-5 and V is TRBV20-1, with D possibly matching TRBD1 (6 bases). Germline-derived CDR1 and CDR2 are DFQATT and SNEGSKA (reference sequence). The CDR3 has 13 residues. DNA of the CDR3: TGCAGTGCCCTAGGGGGAAGCAATCGGCCCCCGCATTTT. Encoded protein: CSALGGSNRPPHF.

This clonotype appeared many times. The CDR3 DNA follows: TGTGCCAGCAGCTTGAGTCAACTCCCTTTGTACAATGAGCAGTTCTTC. It translates to CASSLSQLPLYNEQFF. J is TRBJ2-1 and V is TRBV11-2; D uncertain. Germline V lookup: CDR1 SGHAT, CDR2 FQNNGV. V was trimmed by 3 bases and J by 4 bases, leaving 16 bases between them. This CDR3 has 16 residues.

This clonotype appeared many times. The chain carries TRBV7-8 and TRBJ1-1; D is perhaps TRBD1 (6 bases). Trimming pared 5 bases from V and 1 base from J, leaving 11 bases between. CDR1 and CDR2 from the germline V gene are SGHVS and FQNEAQ. CDR3 length: 14 residues. CDR3 sequence: CASSLMGQNTEAFF. DNA of the CDR3: TGTGCCAGCAGCCTCATGGGACAGAACACTGAAGCTTTCTTT.

Remarks on this clonotype: Just one base apart from a much larger clone, this may be a read error. The chain recombines TRBV27 with TRBJ2-7, with D possibly TRBD1 on 5 matching bases. Germline V lookup: CDR1 MNHEY, CDR2 SMNVEV (reference sequence). This CDR3 is built from 14 residues. This chain's CDR3 is CASSSRGDSYGQYF. In nucleotides, the CDR3 is TGTGCCAGCAGTTCTAGGGGCGACAGCTACGGGCAGTACTTC.

This clonotype was found many times. The chain is built from TRBV3-1 and TRBJ2-3; no clear D. Germline CDR1 reads LGHDT; CDR2 reads YNNKEL (reference sequence). The CDR3 runs to 14 residues. Trimming left V 1 base short and J 11 bases short, with 16 bases between. This CDR3 reads CASSQAESLYGQYF. The CDR3 DNA is TGTGCCAGCAGCCAAGCGGAATCCCTATATGGGCAGTATTTT.

This clonotype has just a few counts. The rearrangement links TRBV2 to TRBJ1-4, with 8 bases lining up with TRBD1. V lost 4 bases and J lost 0; bases outside the gene matches: 4. Per germline, CDR1 SNHLY and CDR2 FYNNEI. The CDR3 extends over 16 amino acids. The CDR3 spells CASSGDRGTTNEKLFF. The DNA of the CDR3 is TGTGCCAGCAGTGGTGACAGGGGTACAACTAATGAAAAACTGTTTTTT.

As concerns this clonotype: A much larger clone differs by one base, so this may be a read error. The chain recombines TRBV6-5 with TRBJ2-2; the D is unclear. Germline CDR1 and CDR2: MNHEY and SVGAGI. V was pared by 2 bases and J by 6 bases, with 7 bases between. CDR3 length: 13 amino acids. CDR3: CASSYDEAGELFF. DNA for the CDR3: TGTGCCAGCAGTTACGACGAGGCCGGGGAGCTGTTTTTT.

This clonotype has just a few counts. The genes are TRBV4-1 and TRBJ2-3; 11 positions agree with TRBD2. This CDR3 spans 15 amino acids. V shed 1 base and J 6 bases; nucleotides not matched to a gene: 3. Germline V gene sequence: CDR1 MGHRA, CDR2 YSYEKL. In DNA form, the CDR3 reads TGCGCCAGCAGCCAAGTAGCTAGCGGGAGGGATACGCAGTATTTT. Its translation is CASSQVASGRDTQYF.

This rearrangement joins TRBV7-8 to TRBJ2-7; possibly TRBD1 for D (5 bases). Trimming left V 4 bases short and J 0 bases short, with 16 bases between. Germline V gene data show CDR1 as SGHVS and CDR2 as FQNEAQ. The CDR3 has 16 residues. The CDR3 is CASSSGQAPNSYEQYF. The DNA for the CDR3 is TGTGCCAGCAGCTCAGGGCAGGCTCCCAACTCCTACGAGCAGTACTTC.

As concerns this clonotype: A much larger clone lies a single base off, so this may be a read error. The chain uses TRBV11-2 and TRBJ1-1; D not resolved. Germline V lookup: CDR1 SGHAT, CDR2 FQNNGV. The CDR3 is made up of 14 amino acids. The DNA of the CDR3 is TGTGCCGGCAGCTTCGAGACGGCGAACACTGAAGCTTTCTTT. This encodes CAGSFETANTEAFF.

In its sample, this clonotype was seen many times. In DNA form, the CDR3 reads TGTGCCAGCAGTTTGGGGACTAGCGGGAGTAATGAGCAGTTCTTC. It specifies CASSLGTSGSNEQFF. The V and J genes are TRBV28 and TRBJ2-1, with 14 bases fitting TRBD2. V was pared by 3 bases and J by 7 bases, with 2 bases of the junction left unmatched. The CDR3 has 15 amino acids. The germline CDR1 and CDR2 sequences are MDHEN and SYDVKM. Variable domain in full (rest from reference TRBV28 and TRBJ2-1): DVKVTQSSRYLVKRTGEKVFLECVQDMDHENMFWYRQDPGLGLRLIYFSYDVKMKEKGDIPEGYSVSREKKERFSLILESASTNQTSMYLCASSLGTSGSNEQFFGPGTRLTVL.